These T cell receptor beta chains were read from a single sample in a study of blood T cell repertoires in COVID-19. Sequencing used immunoSEQ multiplex PCR; TCRdb keeps in-frame clones, though not all of them. This table has a few hundred thousand clones, around 79% appearing once. Sequenced: peripheral blood. The receptors shown here come from a woman over 75 with acute or convalescent COVID-19. CDR3s include the opening cysteine and the closing phenylalanine or tryptophan.

v_call	j_call	cdr3_aa
TRBV15	TRBJ2-7	CATSRVTGVYEQYF
TRBV7-9	TRBJ1-4	CASSAGTGVTNEKLFF
TRBV6-2/TRBV6-3	TRBJ1-6	CASSFGQPPTLHF
TRBV6-1	TRBJ2-2	CASRNLRTQAGELFF
TRBV18	TRBJ1-4	CASSPSRGYTTNEKLFF
TRBV30	TRBJ2-2	CAWRRTGELFF
TRBV9	TRBJ2-4	CASSPEWPGLAGENIQYF
TRBV2	TRBJ1-4	CASSRGIHNEKLFF
TRBV3-1/TRBV3-2	TRBJ2-3	CASSLSGSTDTQYF
TRBV12-5	TRBJ1-6	CATGQGNNSPLHF
TRBV7-2	TRBJ1-2	CASSYQQGIRGGYTF
TRBV7-8	TRBJ1-4	CASSLERWGASNEKLFF
TRBV6-2/TRBV6-3	TRBJ1-5	CASSLRPPTVSTYSNQPQHF
TRBV12-5	TRBJ1-4	CASGKDRVNEKLFF
TRBV5-1	TRBJ2-5	CASSPAQTSGQETQYF
TRBV14	TRBJ1-1	CASSLGLNTEAFF
TRBV10-1	TRBJ2-2	CASSEGLAGAGELFF
TRBV5-1	TRBJ2-5	CASRSGTRETQYF
TRBV10-3	TRBJ2-1	CAISMTSGRNNEQFF
TRBV5-1	TRBJ1-1	CASRPTGGSSEAFF
TRBV27	TRBJ2-5	CASSLAPFLAGARETQYF
TRBV6-1	TRBJ1-5	CASSEQGGQPQHF
TRBV11-3	TRBJ1-5	CASSPPRGSNQPQHF
TRBV5-4	TRBJ2-3	CASSLDPGGPDTQYF
TRBV19	TRBJ1-5	CASSLTGGDQPQHF
TRBV5-4	TRBJ1-5	CASSSPPRSDQPQHF
TRBV6-5	TRBJ2-2	CASSSPGVTGELFF
TRBV30	TRBJ1-1	CAWSVRGLDTEAFF
TRBV10-1	TRBJ2-3	CASSPGLFQDTQYF
TRBV6-5	TRBJ2-4	CASSPPGQGNIQYF
TRBV6-5	TRBJ1-2	CASSSPGQGPGYTF
TRBV15	TRBJ1-5	CATSTDIRQPQHF
TRBV29-1	TRBJ1-1	CSVASQTNTEAFF
TRBV6-5	TRBJ2-1	CASKRSSGSNEQFF
TRBV25-1	TRBJ2-1	CASSVITYNEQFF
TRBV6-2/TRBV6-3	TRBJ2-7	CASSRRGGRSLEQYF
TRBV11-2	TRBJ1-3	CASSLDSLSGNTIYF
TRBV3-1/TRBV3-2	TRBJ1-3	CASSQDGPTGNTIYF
TRBV9	TRBJ2-1	CASSVSSDNEQFF
TRBV21-1	TRBJ2-1	CASSTETGRSYNEQFF
TRBV5-5	TRBJ1-1	CASRTTGNTEAFF
TRBV19	TRBJ1-5	CASSPRTGGLGGNQPQHF
TRBV29-1	TRBJ1-1	CSVLARQGVPEAFF
TRBV5-4	TRBJ2-1	CASSLVAGGAGEQFF
TRBV24-1	TRBJ2-7	CATTGGGCPYEQYF
TRBV10-3	TRBJ2-2	CAISELPPSTNTGELFF
TRBV7-2	TRBJ1-5	CASSPGRTYSNQPQHF
TRBV7-7	TRBJ2-3	CASSLTGTRGDTQYF
TRBV5-1	TRBJ2-3	CASSLAGYGTDTQYF
TRBV5-6	TRBJ2-7	CASSFRTGGGEQYF
TRBV7-9	TRBJ2-5	CASKGGVETQYF
TRBV21-1	TRBJ2-7	CASSKVGTGAYEQYF
TRBV15	TRBJ2-3	CATSRRSRGSVDTQYF
TRBV9	TRBJ1-2	CASSVDAGTANYGYTF
TRBV5-6	TRBJ1-2	CASSPGSANYGYTF
TRBV7-9	TRBJ1-6	CASSAQGRNSPLHF
TRBV2	TRBJ1-1	CASRIDRGVTEAFF
TRBV10-2	TRBJ1-5	CASSEGGTWQPQHF
TRBV7-9	TRBJ1-4	CASTSGDRAGEKLFF